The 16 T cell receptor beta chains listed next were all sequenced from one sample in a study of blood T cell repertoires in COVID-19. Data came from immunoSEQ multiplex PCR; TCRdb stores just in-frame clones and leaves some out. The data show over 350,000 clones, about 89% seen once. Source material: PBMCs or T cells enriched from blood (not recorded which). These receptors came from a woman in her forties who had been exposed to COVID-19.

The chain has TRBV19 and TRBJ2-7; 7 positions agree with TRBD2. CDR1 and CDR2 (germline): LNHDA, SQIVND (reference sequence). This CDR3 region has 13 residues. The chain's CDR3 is CAVGGNPSYEQYF. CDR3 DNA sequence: TGTGCTGTGGGAGGGAATCCTTCCTACGAGCAGTACTTC.

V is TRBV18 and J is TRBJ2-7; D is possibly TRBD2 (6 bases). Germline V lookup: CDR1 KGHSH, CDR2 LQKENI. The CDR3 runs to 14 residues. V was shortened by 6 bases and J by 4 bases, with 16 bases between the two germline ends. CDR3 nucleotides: TGTGCCAGCTCGGCCGCGGTCCGGGGGTACGAGCAGTACTTC. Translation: CASSAAVRGYEQYF.

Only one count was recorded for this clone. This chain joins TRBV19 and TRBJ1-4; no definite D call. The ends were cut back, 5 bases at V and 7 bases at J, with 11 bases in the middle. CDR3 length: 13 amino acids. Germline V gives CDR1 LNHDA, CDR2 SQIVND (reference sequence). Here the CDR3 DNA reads TGTGCCAGTAGTGAGGATATAGGTGAAAAACTGTTTTTT. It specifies CASSEDIGEKLFF.

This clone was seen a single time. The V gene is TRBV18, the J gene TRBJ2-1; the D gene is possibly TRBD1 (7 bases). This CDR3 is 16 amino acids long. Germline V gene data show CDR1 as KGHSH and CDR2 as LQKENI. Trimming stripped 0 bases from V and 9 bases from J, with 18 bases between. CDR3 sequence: CASSPPRDRLMSEQFF. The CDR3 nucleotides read TGTGCCAGCTCACCACCGCGGGACAGACTTATGAGTGAGCAGTTCTTC.

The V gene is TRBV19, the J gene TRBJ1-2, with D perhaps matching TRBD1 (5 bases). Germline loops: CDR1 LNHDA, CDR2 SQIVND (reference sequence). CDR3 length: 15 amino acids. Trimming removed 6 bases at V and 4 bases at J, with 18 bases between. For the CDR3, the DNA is TGTGCCAGTAGGGGGGGAGGCACTATGCGCTATGGCTACACCTTC. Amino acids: CASRGGGTMRYGYTF.

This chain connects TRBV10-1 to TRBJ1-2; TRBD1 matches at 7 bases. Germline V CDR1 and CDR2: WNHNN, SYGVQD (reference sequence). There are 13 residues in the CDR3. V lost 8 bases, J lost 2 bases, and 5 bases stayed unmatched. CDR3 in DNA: TGCGCCAGCTCGCGGGACAGCAACTATGGCTACACCTTC. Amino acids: CASSRDSNYGYTF.

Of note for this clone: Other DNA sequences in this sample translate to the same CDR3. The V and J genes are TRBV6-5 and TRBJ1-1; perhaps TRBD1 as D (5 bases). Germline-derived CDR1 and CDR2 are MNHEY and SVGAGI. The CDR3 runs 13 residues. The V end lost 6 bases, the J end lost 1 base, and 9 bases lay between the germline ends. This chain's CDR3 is CASRRTRNTEAFF. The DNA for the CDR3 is TGTGCCAGCAGACGGACACGGAACACTGAAGCTTTCTTT.

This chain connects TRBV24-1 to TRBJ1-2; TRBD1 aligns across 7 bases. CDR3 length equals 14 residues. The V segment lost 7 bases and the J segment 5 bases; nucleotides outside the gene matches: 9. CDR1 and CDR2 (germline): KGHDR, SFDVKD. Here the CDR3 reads CATSKVDREYGYTF. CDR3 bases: TGTGCCACCAGCAAAGTAGACAGGGAATATGGCTACACCTTC.

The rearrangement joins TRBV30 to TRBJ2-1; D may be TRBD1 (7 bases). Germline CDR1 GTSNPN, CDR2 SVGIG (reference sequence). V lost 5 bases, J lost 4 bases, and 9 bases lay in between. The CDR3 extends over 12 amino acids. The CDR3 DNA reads TGTGCCTGGGCGGGACAGTACAATGAGCAGTTCTTC. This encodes CAWAGQYNEQFF.

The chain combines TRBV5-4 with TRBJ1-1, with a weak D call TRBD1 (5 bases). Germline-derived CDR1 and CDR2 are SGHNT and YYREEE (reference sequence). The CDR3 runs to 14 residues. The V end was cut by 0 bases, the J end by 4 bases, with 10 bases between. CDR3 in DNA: TGTGCCAGCAGCTTGGAACGACAGTTCACTGAAGCTTTCTTT. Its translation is CASSLERQFTEAFF.

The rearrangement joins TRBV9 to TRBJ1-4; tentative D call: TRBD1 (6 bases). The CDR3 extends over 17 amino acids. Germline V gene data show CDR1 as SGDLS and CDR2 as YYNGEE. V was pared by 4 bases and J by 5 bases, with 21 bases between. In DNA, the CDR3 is TGTGCCAGCAGCCCGGACAGCCACCCCTGGAGGAATGAAAAACTGTTTTTT. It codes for CASSPDSHPWRNEKLFF.

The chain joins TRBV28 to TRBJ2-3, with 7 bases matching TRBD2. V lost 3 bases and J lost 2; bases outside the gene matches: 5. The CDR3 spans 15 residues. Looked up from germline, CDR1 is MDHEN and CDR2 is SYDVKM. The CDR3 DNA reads TGTGCCAGCAGTTTTGGGGAGGGTATCACAGATACGCAGTATTTT. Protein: CASSFGEGITDTQYF. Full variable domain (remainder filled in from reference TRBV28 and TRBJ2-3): DVKVTQSSRYLVKRTGEKVFLECVQDMDHENMFWYRQDPGLGLRLIYFSYDVKMKEKGDIPEGYSVSREKKERFSLILESASTNQTSMYLCASSFGEGITDTQYFGPGTRLTVL.

The CDR3 is CASSPNQETQYF. Here the CDR3 DNA reads TGCGCCAGCAGCCCAAACCAAGAGACCCAGTACTTC. The J gene is TRBJ2-5, the V gene TRBV5-1; no definite D call. The CDR3 is made up of 12 amino acids. V lost 4 bases, J lost 0 bases, and 4 bases lay in between. Germline-derived CDR1 and CDR2 are SGHRS and YFSETQ.

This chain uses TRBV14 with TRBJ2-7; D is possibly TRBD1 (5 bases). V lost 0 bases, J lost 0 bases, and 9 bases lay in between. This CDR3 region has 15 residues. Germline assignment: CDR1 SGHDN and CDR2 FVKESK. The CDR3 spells CASSQEVGASYEQYF. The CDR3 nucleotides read TGTGCCAGCAGCCAAGAAGTAGGGGCCTCCTACGAGCAGTACTTC.

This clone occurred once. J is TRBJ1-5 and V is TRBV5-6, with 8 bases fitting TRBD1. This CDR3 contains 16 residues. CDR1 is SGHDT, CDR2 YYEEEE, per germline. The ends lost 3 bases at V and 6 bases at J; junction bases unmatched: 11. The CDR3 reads CASSSLGQATIQPQHF. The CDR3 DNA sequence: TGTGCCAGCAGCTCCCTGGGACAGGCGACGATTCAGCCCCAGCATTTT.

CDR3 nucleotide sequence: TGTGCCAGCAGTTTTGGGGGGTTAGACAATCAGCCCCAGCATTTT. It translates to CASSFGGLDNQPQHF. The chain joins TRBV27 to TRBJ1-5; maybe TRBD1 (5 bases). The CDR3 totals 15 residues. Trimming removed 3 bases from V and 3 bases from J, with 12 bases in between. The germline gives CDR1 MNHEY, CDR2 SMNVEV (reference sequence).